This TCR beta chain originates from a study of blood T cell repertoires in COVID-19. Across the whole study: Acute-phase and convalescent COVID-19 samples originated in the United States, Italy and Spain. PBMCs, B-cell-depleted T cells, or T cells provided the cDNA or gDNA that made up the material.

V was pared by 0 bases and J by 8 bases, with 3 bases of the junction left unmatched. CDR3 length: 15 residues. The V gene's germline CDR1 is SGHRS and CDR2 YFSETQ. The method was immunoSEQ multiplex PCR; TCRdb's version includes in-frame clones alone and lacks a portion of them. Of tens of thousands of clones listed, over 75% are singletons. The source of this sequence is a human donor in a cohort sampled during active COVID-19. Sequencing was done on a sample of peripheral blood. J is TRBJ2-1 and V is TRBV5-1; 12 nucleotides line up with TRBD2. Here the CDR3 DNA reads TGCGCCAGCAGCTTGGGACTAGCGGGAGCAGATGAGCAGTTCTTC. Its protein is CASSLGLAGADEQFF.